This is a list of T cell receptor beta chains from one sample in a study of cytomegalovirus exposure and HLA in healthy donors. Some clones are missing from TCRdb's copy, which holds only in-frame ones; the method was immunoSEQ multiplex PCR. The sample lists about 180,000 clones, over 70% occurring once. The sequencing input was PBMCs. The receptors were sampled from a man aged 40-55 years in good health and CMV-seronegative. CDR3s include the opening cysteine and the closing phenylalanine or tryptophan. The D gene is left open where the match is weak. Only part of the rows carry a size: once, few, many, or a class if the clone is expanded.

v_call: TRBV7-9
clone_size: NA
j_call: TRBJ2-1
d_call: NA
cdr3_length: 16
cdr3_aa: CASSLAGGTSYNEQFF
cdr3_nt: TGTGCCAGCAGCTTAGCGGGCGGGACCTCCTACAATGAGCAGTTCTTC

v_call: TRBV30
clone_size: NA
j_call: TRBJ2-6
d_call: TRBD1
cdr3_length: 16
cdr3_aa: CAWRGQGLSGANVLTF
cdr3_nt: TGTGCCTGGAGGGGACAGGGTCTCTCTGGGGCCAACGTCCTGACTTTC

v_call: TRBV30
clone_size: NA
j_call: TRBJ1-5
d_call: TRBD1
cdr3_length: 13
cdr3_aa: CAWSYRGSQPQHF
cdr3_nt: TGTGCCTGGAGCTACAGGGGGTCTCAGCCCCAGCATTTT

v_call: TRBV7-2
clone_size: once
j_call: TRBJ1-4
d_call: TRBD1
cdr3_length: 14
cdr3_aa: CASSPSATGGKLFF
cdr3_nt: TGTGCCAGCAGCCCCTCGGCCACAGGGGGAAAACTGTTTTTT

v_call: TRBV7-2
clone_size: NA
j_call: TRBJ1-3
d_call: TRBD1
cdr3_length: 15
cdr3_aa: CASSRQGANGNTIYF
cdr3_nt: TGTGCCAGCAGCCGACAGGGGGCTAATGGAAACACCATATATTTT

v_call: TRBV6-5
clone_size: NA
j_call: TRBJ2-3
d_call: TRBD2
cdr3_length: 15
cdr3_aa: CASSPRTSGWDTQYF
cdr3_nt: TGTGCCAGCAGTCCCCGGACTAGCGGGTGGGATACGCAGTATTTT

v_call: TRBV9
clone_size: NA
j_call: TRBJ1-5
d_call: TRBD1
cdr3_length: 15
cdr3_aa: CASSEQGHGNQPQHF
cdr3_nt: TGTGCCAGCAGCGAACAGGGGCATGGCAATCAGCCCCAGCATTTT

v_call: TRBV5-1
clone_size: NA
j_call: TRBJ2-2
d_call: NA
cdr3_length: 14
cdr3_aa: CASRGTWSTGELFF
cdr3_nt: TGCGCCAGCAGGGGGACTTGGTCGACCGGGGAGCTGTTTTTT

v_call: TRBV4-1
clone_size: NA
j_call: TRBJ2-1
d_call: NA
cdr3_length: 14
cdr3_aa: CASSQDRSRGEQFF
cdr3_nt: TGCGCCAGCAGCCAAGATCGGTCTAGAGGTGAGCAGTTCTTC

v_call: TRBV29-1
clone_size: NA
j_call: TRBJ2-7
d_call: NA
cdr3_length: 15
cdr3_aa: CSVSHDWGPSYEQYF
cdr3_nt: TGCAGCGTTTCCCACGACTGGGGCCCCTCCTACGAGCAGTACTTC

v_call: TRBV2
clone_size: NA
j_call: TRBJ1-1
d_call: NA
cdr3_length: 12
cdr3_aa: CASSRRATEAFF
cdr3_nt: TGTGCCAGCAGTCGGAGGGCCACTGAAGCTTTCTTT

v_call: TRBV11-2
clone_size: once
j_call: TRBJ2-4
d_call: TRBD2
cdr3_length: 14
cdr3_aa: CASSFLAGGNIQYF
cdr3_nt: TGTGCCAGCAGCTTTTTGGCGGGGGGAAACATTCAGTACTTC

v_call: TRBV5-1
clone_size: NA
j_call: TRBJ1-2
d_call: TRBD1
cdr3_length: 13
cdr3_aa: CASSTGTGGGYTF
cdr3_nt: TGCGCCAGCAGCACCGGGACAGGTGGTGGCTACACCTTC

v_call: TRBV27
clone_size: NA
j_call: TRBJ2-1
d_call: NA
cdr3_length: 15
cdr3_aa: CASSLSRLSPNEQFF
cdr3_nt: TGTGCCAGCAGTTTAAGCCGACTATCCCCCAATGAGCAGTTCTTC

v_call: TRBV5-6
clone_size: NA
j_call: TRBJ1-5
d_call: TRBD1
cdr3_length: 15
cdr3_aa: CASSSGTGANQPQHF
cdr3_nt: TGTGCCAGCAGCTCCGGGACAGGGGCCAATCAGCCCCAGCATTTT

v_call: TRBV5-6
clone_size: NA
j_call: TRBJ2-7
d_call: NA
cdr3_length: 11
cdr3_aa: CASSLYRDLDF
cdr3_nt: TGTGCCAGCAGCTTGTACAGGGACCTAGACTTC

v_call: TRBV2
clone_size: NA
j_call: TRBJ1-5
d_call: NA
cdr3_length: 13
cdr3_aa: CASTGQRNQPQHF
cdr3_nt: TGTGCCAGCACTGGACAGCGAAATCAGCCCCAGCATTTT

v_call: TRBV7-9
clone_size: NA
j_call: TRBJ2-7
d_call: NA
cdr3_length: 13
cdr3_aa: CASSLGGGYEQYF
cdr3_nt: TGTGCCAGCAGCCTAGGGGGAGGCTACGAGCAGTACTTC

v_call: TRBV5-1
clone_size: NA
j_call: TRBJ2-5
d_call: TRBD2
cdr3_length: 15
cdr3_aa: CASSFSSGGQETQYF
cdr3_nt: TGCGCCAGCAGCTTCTCTAGCGGGGGCCAAGAGACCCAGTACTTC

v_call: TRBV9
clone_size: NA
j_call: TRBJ1-2
d_call: TRBD1
cdr3_length: 15
cdr3_aa: CASSGGQGPNYGYTF
cdr3_nt: TGTGCCAGCAGCGGGGGACAGGGGCCAAACTATGGCTACACCTTC

v_call: TRBV5-1
clone_size: NA
j_call: TRBJ2-1
d_call: TRBD1
cdr3_length: 15
cdr3_aa: CASSNDRGPYNEQFF
cdr3_nt: TGCGCCAGCAGCAACGACAGGGGCCCCTACAATGAGCAGTTCTTC

v_call: TRBV7-2
clone_size: NA
j_call: TRBJ1-1
d_call: NA
cdr3_length: 14
cdr3_aa: CASSLMGQNTEAFF
cdr3_nt: TGTGCCAGCAGCTTAATGGGACAGAACACTGAAGCTTTCTTT

v_call: TRBV5-6
clone_size: NA
j_call: TRBJ2-7
d_call: TRBD2
cdr3_length: 15
cdr3_aa: CASSPRLSGVLEQYF
cdr3_nt: TGTGCCAGCAGCCCTCGACTAAGCGGGGTCCTGGAGCAGTACTTC

v_call: TRBV5-1
clone_size: NA
j_call: TRBJ1-1
d_call: TRBD1
cdr3_length: 15
cdr3_aa: CASSPGQGGPAEAFF
cdr3_nt: TGCGCCAGCAGCCCGGGACAGGGGGGGCCCGCTGAAGCTTTCTTT

v_call: TRBV7-9
clone_size: NA
j_call: TRBJ2-2
d_call: NA
cdr3_length: 18
cdr3_aa: CAGRNPYREQGNTGELFF
cdr3_nt: TGTGCCGGACGAAATCCTTACCGGGAACAGGGGAACACCGGGGAGCTGTTTTTT

v_call: TRBV7-8
clone_size: NA
j_call: TRBJ1-1
d_call: NA
cdr3_length: 13
cdr3_aa: CASSSTHNTEAFF
cdr3_nt: TGTGCCAGCAGCTCGACACATAACACTGAAGCTTTCTTT

v_call: TRBV7-8
clone_size: NA
j_call: TRBJ2-5
d_call: NA
cdr3_length: 13
cdr3_aa: CASSGLLQETQYF
cdr3_nt: TGTGCCAGCAGCGGGCTACTCCAAGAGACCCAGTACTTC

v_call: TRBV10-1
clone_size: once
j_call: TRBJ2-3
d_call: TRBD1
cdr3_length: 15
cdr3_aa: CASSDLSGTEDTQYF
cdr3_nt: TGCGCCAGCAGTGACCTCTCTGGGACAGAGGATACGCAGTATTTT

v_call: TRBV5-6
clone_size: few
j_call: TRBJ2-7
d_call: TRBD1
cdr3_length: 14
cdr3_aa: CASSITGGSYEQYF
cdr3_nt: TGTGCCAGCAGCATCACAGGGGGGAGCTACGAGCAGTACTTC

v_call: TRBV14
clone_size: NA
j_call: TRBJ1-2
d_call: TRBD1
cdr3_length: 13
cdr3_aa: CASSPGQGYGYTF
cdr3_nt: TGTGCCAGCAGCCCGGGACAGGGGTATGGCTACACCTTC

v_call: TRBV9
clone_size: NA
j_call: TRBJ2-1
d_call: NA
cdr3_length: 13
cdr3_aa: CASSASSYNEQFF
cdr3_nt: TGTGCCAGCAGCGCGAGCTCCTACAATGAGCAGTTCTTC

v_call: TRBV29-1
clone_size: NA
j_call: TRBJ2-3
d_call: TRBD1
cdr3_length: 15
cdr3_aa: CSVRGTGYFADTQYF
cdr3_nt: TGCAGCGTTAGGGGGACAGGGTATTTTGCAGATACGCAGTATTTT

v_call: TRBV19
clone_size: NA
j_call: TRBJ1-1
d_call: NA
cdr3_length: 14
cdr3_aa: CASSVTGMNTEAFF
cdr3_nt: TGTGCCAGTAGTGTTACAGGGATGAACACTGAAGCTTTCTTT

v_call: TRBV29-1
clone_size: NA
j_call: TRBJ1-1
d_call: NA
cdr3_length: 13
cdr3_aa: CSVEREIDTEAFF
cdr3_nt: TGCAGCGTTGAGAGGGAAATTGACACTGAAGCTTTCTTT

v_call: TRBV2
clone_size: NA
j_call: TRBJ2-3
d_call: TRBD2
cdr3_length: 17
cdr3_aa: CASSEGLAGGSTDTQYF
cdr3_nt: TGTGCCAGCAGTGAAGGACTAGCGGGGGGAAGCACAGATACGCAGTATTTT

v_call: TRBV5-6
clone_size: NA
j_call: TRBJ2-1
d_call: NA
cdr3_length: 15
cdr3_aa: CASSLTRASYNEQFF
cdr3_nt: TGTGCCAGCAGCTTGACGCGGGCCAGCTACAATGAGCAGTTCTTC

v_call: TRBV7-2
clone_size: once
j_call: TRBJ1-1
d_call: NA
cdr3_length: 14
cdr3_aa: CASSLAGGVTEAFF
cdr3_nt: TGTGCCAGCAGCTTAGCCGGGGGGGTGACTGAAGCTTTCTTT

v_call: TRBV5-1
clone_size: NA
j_call: TRBJ1-2
d_call: TRBD1
cdr3_length: 15
cdr3_aa: CASSVQGDSNYGYTF
cdr3_nt: TGCGCCAGCAGCGTTCAGGGGGATTCAAACTATGGCTACACCTTC

v_call: TRBV7-6
clone_size: NA
j_call: TRBJ2-7
d_call: NA
cdr3_length: 13
cdr3_aa: CASSLGGFYEQYF
cdr3_nt: TGTGCCAGCAGCTTGGGAGGATTCTACGAGCAGTACTTC

v_call: TRBV7-2
clone_size: NA
j_call: TRBJ2-4
d_call: NA
cdr3_length: 15
cdr3_aa: CASSLDGGAKNIQYF
cdr3_nt: TGTGCCAGCAGCTTAGACGGGGGAGCCAAAAACATTCAGTACTTC

v_call: TRBV27
clone_size: once
j_call: TRBJ2-5
d_call: NA
cdr3_length: 16
cdr3_aa: CASSLGGRGRQETQYF
cdr3_nt: TGTGCCAGCAGTTTAGGGGGCAGGGGACGGCAAGAGACCCAGTACTTC

v_call: TRBV30
clone_size: NA
j_call: TRBJ2-3
d_call: NA
cdr3_length: 14
cdr3_aa: CAWSVLALTDTQYF
cdr3_nt: TGTGCCTGGAGTGTGCTAGCTTTGACAGATACGCAGTATTTT

v_call: TRBV6-1
clone_size: NA
j_call: TRBJ2-1
d_call: NA
cdr3_length: 17
cdr3_aa: CASSEEGGQTFYNEQFF
cdr3_nt: TGTGCCAGCAGTGAAGAAGGTGGACAGACCTTCTACAATGAGCAGTTCTTC

v_call: TRBV19
clone_size: NA
j_call: TRBJ1-2
d_call: TRBD1
cdr3_length: 12
cdr3_aa: CAAEGTGDGYTF
cdr3_nt: TGTGCCGCAGAAGGGACAGGGGATGGCTACACCTTC

v_call: TRBV6-5
clone_size: NA
j_call: TRBJ1-4
d_call: NA
cdr3_length: 14
cdr3_aa: CASTSPGGNEKLFF
cdr3_nt: TGTGCCAGCACCTCCCCGGGGGGTAATGAAAAACTGTTTTTT

v_call: TRBV27
clone_size: NA
j_call: TRBJ1-2
d_call: TRBD1
cdr3_length: 17
cdr3_aa: CASSLSLGQGYVDGYTF
cdr3_nt: TGTGCCAGCAGTTTATCCCTGGGACAGGGATATGTTGATGGCTACACCTTC

v_call: TRBV6-1
clone_size: NA
j_call: TRBJ2-1
d_call: TRBD2
cdr3_length: 15
cdr3_aa: CASKSGVGFYNEQFF
cdr3_nt: TGTGCCAGCAAAAGCGGGGTAGGTTTCTACAATGAGCAGTTCTTC

v_call: TRBV25-1
clone_size: NA
j_call: TRBJ2-2
d_call: TRBD1
cdr3_length: 16
cdr3_aa: CASSALDRERTGELFF
cdr3_nt: TGTGCCAGCAGTGCGTTGGACAGGGAAAGAACCGGGGAGCTGTTTTTT

v_call: TRBV2
clone_size: NA
j_call: TRBJ1-2
d_call: NA
cdr3_length: 14
cdr3_aa: CASSDAGYVYGYTF
cdr3_nt: TGTGCCAGCAGTGACGCCGGGTACGTGTATGGCTACACCTTC

v_call: TRBV27
clone_size: once
j_call: TRBJ2-2
d_call: NA
cdr3_length: 17
cdr3_aa: CASSPKPPGRNTGELFF
cdr3_nt: TGTGCCAGCAGTCCCAAGCCGCCGGGGAGGAACACCGGGGAGCTGTTTTTT

v_call: TRBV20-1
clone_size: NA
j_call: TRBJ1-2
d_call: NA
cdr3_length: 11
cdr3_aa: CSASTVYGYTF
cdr3_nt: TGCAGTGCTTCGACAGTCTATGGCTACACCTTC

v_call: TRBV4-3
clone_size: NA
j_call: TRBJ2-2
d_call: NA
cdr3_length: 16
cdr3_aa: CASSQMSGAPGGELFF
cdr3_nt: TGCGCCAGCAGCCAAATGTCAGGGGCGCCGGGCGGGGAGCTGTTTTTT

v_call: TRBV4-1
clone_size: NA
j_call: TRBJ2-4
d_call: NA
cdr3_length: 14
cdr3_aa: CASSQERGGNIQYF
cdr3_nt: TGCGCCAGCAGCCAAGAAAGGGGGGGAAACATTCAGTACTTC

v_call: TRBV4-3
clone_size: once
j_call: TRBJ2-5
d_call: TRBD1
cdr3_length: 14
cdr3_aa: CASSQADRDGTQYF
cdr3_nt: TGCGCCAGCAGCCAAGCGGACAGGGATGGGACCCAGTACTTC

v_call: TRBV5-8
clone_size: few
j_call: TRBJ2-4
d_call: TRBD1
cdr3_length: 14
cdr3_aa: CASSLEGQKNIQYF
cdr3_nt: TGTGCCAGCAGCTTGGAGGGACAGAAAAACATTCAGTACTTC

v_call: TRBV7-2
clone_size: NA
j_call: TRBJ1-1
d_call: NA
cdr3_length: 14
cdr3_aa: CASSLMNMNTEAFF
cdr3_nt: TGTGCCAGCAGCTTAATGAACATGAACACTGAAGCTTTCTTT